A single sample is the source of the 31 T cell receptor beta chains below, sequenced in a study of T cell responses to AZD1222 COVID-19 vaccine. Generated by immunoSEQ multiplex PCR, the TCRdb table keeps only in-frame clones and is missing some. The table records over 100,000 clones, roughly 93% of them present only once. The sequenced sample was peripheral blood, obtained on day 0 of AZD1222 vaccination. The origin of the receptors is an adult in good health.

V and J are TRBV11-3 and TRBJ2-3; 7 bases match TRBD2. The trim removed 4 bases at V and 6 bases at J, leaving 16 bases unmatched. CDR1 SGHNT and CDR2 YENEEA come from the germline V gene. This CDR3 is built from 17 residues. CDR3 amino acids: CASSSPVGPGEGDTQYF. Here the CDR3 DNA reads TGTGCCAGCAGCTCACCGGTCGGTCCGGGGGAGGGTGATACGCAGTATTTT. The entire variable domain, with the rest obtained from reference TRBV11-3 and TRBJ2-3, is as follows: EAGVVQSPRYKIIEKKQPVAFWCNPISGHNTLYWYLQNLGQGPELLIRYENEEAVDDSQLPKDRFSAERLKGVDSTLKIQPAELGDSAVYLCASSSPVGPGEGDTQYFGPGTRLTVL.

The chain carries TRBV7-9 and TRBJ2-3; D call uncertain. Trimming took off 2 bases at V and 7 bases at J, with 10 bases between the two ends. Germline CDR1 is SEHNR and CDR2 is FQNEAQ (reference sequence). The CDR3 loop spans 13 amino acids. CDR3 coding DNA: TGTGCCAGCAGCTTACCATCGGAAAATACGCAGTATTTT. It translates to CASSLPSENTQYF.

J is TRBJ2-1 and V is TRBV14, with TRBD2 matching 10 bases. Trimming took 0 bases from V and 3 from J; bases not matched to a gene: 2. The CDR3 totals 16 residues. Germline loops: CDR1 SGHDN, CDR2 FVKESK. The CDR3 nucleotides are TGTGCCAGCAGCCAAGACGAGCGGGAGGGCTACAATGAGCAGTTCTTC. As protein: CASSQDEREGYNEQFF.

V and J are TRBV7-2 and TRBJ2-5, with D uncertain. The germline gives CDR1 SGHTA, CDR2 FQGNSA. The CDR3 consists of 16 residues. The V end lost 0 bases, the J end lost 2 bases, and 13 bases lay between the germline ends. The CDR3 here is CASSLATRRSQETQYF. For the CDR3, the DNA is TGTGCCAGCAGCTTAGCCACCCGGCGGAGTCAAGAGACCCAGTACTTC.

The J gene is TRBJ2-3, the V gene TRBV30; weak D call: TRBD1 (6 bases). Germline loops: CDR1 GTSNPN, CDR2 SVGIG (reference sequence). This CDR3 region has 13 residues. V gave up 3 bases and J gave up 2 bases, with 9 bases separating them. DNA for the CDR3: TGTGCCTGGAGCCGGGACACCACAGATACGCAGTATTTT. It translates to CAWSRDTTDTQYF.

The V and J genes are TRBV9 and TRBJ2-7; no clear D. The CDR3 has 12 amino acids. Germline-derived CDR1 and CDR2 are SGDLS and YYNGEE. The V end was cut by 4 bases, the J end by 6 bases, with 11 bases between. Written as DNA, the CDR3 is TGTGCCAGCAGCCCTAACCAGGCCGAGCAGTACTTC. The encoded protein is CASSPNQAEQYF.

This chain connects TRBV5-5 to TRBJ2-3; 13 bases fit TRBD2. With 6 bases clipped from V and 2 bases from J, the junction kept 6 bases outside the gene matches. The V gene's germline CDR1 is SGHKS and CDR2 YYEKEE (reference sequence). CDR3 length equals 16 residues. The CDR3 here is CASKPGLAGHTDTQYF. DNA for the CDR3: TGTGCCAGCAAACCGGGACTAGCGGGGCACACAGATACGCAGTATTTT.

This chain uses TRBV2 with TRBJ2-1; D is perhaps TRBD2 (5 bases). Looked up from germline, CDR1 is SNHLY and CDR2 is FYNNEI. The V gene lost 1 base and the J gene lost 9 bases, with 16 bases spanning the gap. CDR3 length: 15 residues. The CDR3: CASSEGPGSVGEQFF. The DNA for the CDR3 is TGTGCCAGCAGTGAAGGGCCTGGGAGTGTCGGTGAGCAGTTCTTC.

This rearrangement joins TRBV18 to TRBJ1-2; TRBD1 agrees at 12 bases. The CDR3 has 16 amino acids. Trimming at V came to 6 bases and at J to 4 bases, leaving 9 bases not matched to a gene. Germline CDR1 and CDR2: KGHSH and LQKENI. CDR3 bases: TGTGCCAGCTCGCCTGGGACAGGGGGCTACGGCTATGGCTACACCTTC. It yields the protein CASSPGTGGYGYGYTF.

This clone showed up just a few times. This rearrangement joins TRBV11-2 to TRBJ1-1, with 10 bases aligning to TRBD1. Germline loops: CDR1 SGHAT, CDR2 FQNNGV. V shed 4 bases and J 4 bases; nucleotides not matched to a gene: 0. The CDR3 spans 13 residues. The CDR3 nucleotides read TGTGCCAGCAGCTGGACAGGGGGCACTGAAGCTTTCTTT. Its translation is CASSWTGGTEAFF.

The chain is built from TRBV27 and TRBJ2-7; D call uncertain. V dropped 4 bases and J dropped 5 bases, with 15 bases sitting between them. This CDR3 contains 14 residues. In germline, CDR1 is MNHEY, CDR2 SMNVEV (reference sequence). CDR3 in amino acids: CASSSQLRLNEQYF. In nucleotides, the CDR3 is TGTGCCAGCAGTTCCCAATTGAGGTTGAACGAGCAGTACTTC.

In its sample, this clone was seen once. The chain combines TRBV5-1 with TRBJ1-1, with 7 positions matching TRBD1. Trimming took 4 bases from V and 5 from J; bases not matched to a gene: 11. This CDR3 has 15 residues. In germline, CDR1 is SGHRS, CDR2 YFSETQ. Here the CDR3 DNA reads TGCGCCAGCAGCCAATCGATTACAGGGGAAACTGAAGCTTTCTTT. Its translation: CASSQSITGETEAFF.

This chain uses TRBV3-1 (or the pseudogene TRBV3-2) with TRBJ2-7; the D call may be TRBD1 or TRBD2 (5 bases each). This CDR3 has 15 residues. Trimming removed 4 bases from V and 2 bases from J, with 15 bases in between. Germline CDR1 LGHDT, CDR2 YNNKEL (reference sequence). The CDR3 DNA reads TGTGCCAGCAGCCGACCGGGGCGGAGGACCTACGAGCAGTACTTC. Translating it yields CASSRPGRRTYEQYF.

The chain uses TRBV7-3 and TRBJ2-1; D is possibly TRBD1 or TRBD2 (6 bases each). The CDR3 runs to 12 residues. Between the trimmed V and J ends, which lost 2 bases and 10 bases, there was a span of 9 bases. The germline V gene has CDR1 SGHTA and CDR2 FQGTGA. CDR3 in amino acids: CASSLGGTEQFF. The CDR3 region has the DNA TGTGCCAGCAGCTTAGGAGGGACAGAGCAGTTCTTC.

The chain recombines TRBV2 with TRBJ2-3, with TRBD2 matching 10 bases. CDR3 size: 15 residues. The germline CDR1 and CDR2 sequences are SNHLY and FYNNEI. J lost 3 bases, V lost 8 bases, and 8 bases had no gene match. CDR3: CASLASGSGTDTQYF. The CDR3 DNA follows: TGTGCCAGCTTGGCTAGCGGGAGTGGTACAGATACGCAGTATTTT.

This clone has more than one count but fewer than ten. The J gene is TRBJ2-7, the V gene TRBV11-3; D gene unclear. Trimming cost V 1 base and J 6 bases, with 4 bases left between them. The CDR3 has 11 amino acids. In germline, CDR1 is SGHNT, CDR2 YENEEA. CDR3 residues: CASSLGVEQYF. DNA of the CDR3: TGTGCCAGCAGCTTAGGGGTCGAGCAGTACTTC. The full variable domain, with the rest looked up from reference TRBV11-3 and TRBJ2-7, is EAGVVQSPRYKIIEKKQPVAFWCNPISGHNTLYWYLQNLGQGPELLIRYENEEAVDDSQLPKDRFSAERLKGVDSTLKIQPAELGDSAVYLCASSLGVEQYFGPGTRLTVT.

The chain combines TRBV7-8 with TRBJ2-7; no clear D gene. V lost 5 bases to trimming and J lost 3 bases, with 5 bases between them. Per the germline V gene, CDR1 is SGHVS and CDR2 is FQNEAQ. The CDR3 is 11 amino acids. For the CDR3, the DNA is TGTGCCAGCAGCCTGCACTACGAGCAGTACTTC. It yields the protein CASSLHYEQYF.

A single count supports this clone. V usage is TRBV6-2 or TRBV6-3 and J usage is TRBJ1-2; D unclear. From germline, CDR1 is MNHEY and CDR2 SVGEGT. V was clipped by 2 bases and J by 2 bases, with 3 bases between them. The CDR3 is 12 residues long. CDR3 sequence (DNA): TGTGCCAGCAGTTACGGGAACTATGGCTACACCTTC. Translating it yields CASSYGNYGYTF.

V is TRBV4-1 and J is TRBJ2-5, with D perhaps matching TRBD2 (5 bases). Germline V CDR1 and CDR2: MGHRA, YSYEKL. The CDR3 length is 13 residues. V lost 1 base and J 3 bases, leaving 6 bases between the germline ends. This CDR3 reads CASSQVGEETQYF. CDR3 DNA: TGCGCCAGCAGCCAAGTGGGAGAAGAGACCCAGTACTTC.

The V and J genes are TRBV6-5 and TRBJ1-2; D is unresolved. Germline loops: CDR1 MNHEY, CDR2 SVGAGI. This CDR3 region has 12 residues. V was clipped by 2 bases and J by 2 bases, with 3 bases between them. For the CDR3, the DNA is TGTGCCAGCAGTTACAAAAACTATGGCTACACCTTC. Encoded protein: CASSYKNYGYTF.

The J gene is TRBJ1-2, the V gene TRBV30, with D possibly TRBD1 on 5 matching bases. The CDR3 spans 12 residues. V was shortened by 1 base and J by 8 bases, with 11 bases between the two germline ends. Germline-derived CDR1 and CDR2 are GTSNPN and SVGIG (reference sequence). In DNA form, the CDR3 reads TGTGCCTGGAGTGACCGGGGCTGGGGCTACACCTTC. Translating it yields CAWSDRGWGYTF.

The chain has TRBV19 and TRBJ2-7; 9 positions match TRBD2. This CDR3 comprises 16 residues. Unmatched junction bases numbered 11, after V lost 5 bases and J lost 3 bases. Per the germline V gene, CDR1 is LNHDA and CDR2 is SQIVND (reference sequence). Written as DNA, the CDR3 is TGTGCCAGTAGTGAATATATAGCGGGAGTCGGCTACGAGCAGTACTTC. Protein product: CASSEYIAGVGYEQYF. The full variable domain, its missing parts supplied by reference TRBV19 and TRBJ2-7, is DGGITQSPKYLFRKEGQNVTLSCEQNLNHDAMYWYRQDPGQGLRLIYYSQIVNDFQKGDIAEGYSVSREKKESFPLTVTSAQKNPTAFYLCASSEYIAGVGYEQYFGPGTRLTVT.

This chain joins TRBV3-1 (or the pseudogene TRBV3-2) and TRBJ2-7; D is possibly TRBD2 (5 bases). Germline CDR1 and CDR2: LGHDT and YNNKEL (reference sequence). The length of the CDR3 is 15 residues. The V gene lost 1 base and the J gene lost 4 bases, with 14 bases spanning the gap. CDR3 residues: CASSQGRGPVYEQYF. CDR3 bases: TGTGCCAGCAGCCAAGGACGGGGTCCGGTTTACGAGCAGTACTTC.

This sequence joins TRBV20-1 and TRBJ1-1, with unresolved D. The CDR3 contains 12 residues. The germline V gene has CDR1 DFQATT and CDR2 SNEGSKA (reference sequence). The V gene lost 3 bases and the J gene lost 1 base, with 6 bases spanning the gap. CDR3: CSASATNTEAFF. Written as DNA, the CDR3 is TGCAGTGCTAGTGCCACGAACACTGAAGCTTTCTTT.

This chain's CDR3 is CASSSRTGKLDEQFF. Written as DNA, the CDR3 is TGTGCCAGCAGCTCCCGGACAGGGAAGTTAGATGAGCAGTTCTTC. V gene TRBV11-2 combines with J gene TRBJ2-1, with 8 bases matching TRBD1. J gave up 8 bases and V 4 bases, and 10 bases lay outside the gene matches. CDR1 and CDR2 (germline): SGHAT, FQNNGV. CDR3 size: 15 residues.

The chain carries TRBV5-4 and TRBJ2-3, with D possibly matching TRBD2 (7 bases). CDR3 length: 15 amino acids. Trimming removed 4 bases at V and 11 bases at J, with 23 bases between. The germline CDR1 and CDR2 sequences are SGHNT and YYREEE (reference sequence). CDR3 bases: TGTGCCAGCAGCCCGGGGGCGGGGGACCCAGCCGGGCAGTATTTT. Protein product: CASSPGAGDPAGQYF.

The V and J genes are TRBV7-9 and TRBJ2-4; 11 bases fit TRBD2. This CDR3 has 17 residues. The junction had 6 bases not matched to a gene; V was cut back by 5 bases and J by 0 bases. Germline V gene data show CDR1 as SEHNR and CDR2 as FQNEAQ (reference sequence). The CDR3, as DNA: TGTGCCAGCAGCCGGACTAGCGGGCCCCTAGCCAAAAACATTCAGTACTTC. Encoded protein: CASSRTSGPLAKNIQYF.

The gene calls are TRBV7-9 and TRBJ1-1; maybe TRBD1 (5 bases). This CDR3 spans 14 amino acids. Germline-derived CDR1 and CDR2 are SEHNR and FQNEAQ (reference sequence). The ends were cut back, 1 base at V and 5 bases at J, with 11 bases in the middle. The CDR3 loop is CASSLVTAGTEAFF. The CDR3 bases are TGTGCCAGCAGCTTAGTGACAGCTGGTACTGAAGCTTTCTTT. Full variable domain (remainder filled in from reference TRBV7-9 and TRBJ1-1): DTGVSQNPRHKITKRGQNVTFRCDPISEHNRLYWYRQTLGQGPEFLTYFQNEAQLEKSRLLSDRFSAERPKGSFSTLEIQRTEQGDSAMYLCASSLVTAGTEAFFGQGTRLTVV.

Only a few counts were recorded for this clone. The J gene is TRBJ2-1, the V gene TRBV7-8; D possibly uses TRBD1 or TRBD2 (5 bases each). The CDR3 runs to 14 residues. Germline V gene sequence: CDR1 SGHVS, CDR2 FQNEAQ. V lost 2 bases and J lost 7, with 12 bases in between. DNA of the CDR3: TGTGCCAGCAGCTTAAGGGGACCCGGGAATGAGCAGTTCTTC. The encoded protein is CASSLRGPGNEQFF.

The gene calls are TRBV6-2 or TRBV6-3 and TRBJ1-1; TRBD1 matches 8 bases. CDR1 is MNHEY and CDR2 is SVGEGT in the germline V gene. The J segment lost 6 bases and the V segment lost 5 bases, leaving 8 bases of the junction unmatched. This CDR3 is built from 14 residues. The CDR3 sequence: CASSAGQGYSEAFF. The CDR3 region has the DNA TGTGCCAGCAGTGCTGGACAGGGCTATTCTGAAGCTTTCTTT.

The CDR3, as DNA: TGTGCCAGCAGCCCTCCCATTACAGATACGCAGTATTTT. Amino acid sequence: CASSPPITDTQYF. The rearrangement links TRBV3-1 (or the pseudogene TRBV3-2) to TRBJ2-3; D is ambiguous. Looked up from germline, CDR1 is LGHDT and CDR2 is YNNKEL (reference sequence). This CDR3 region has 13 residues. V was trimmed by 4 bases and J by 3 bases, leaving 8 bases between them.